A single sample gave rise to the 3 T cell receptor beta chains below, sequenced in a study of T cells in Graves' hyperthyroidism and ophthalmopathy. TCR beta CDR3 regions were amplified from RNA transcripts. The HTBI primer set drove a first-round RT-PCR of the TCR CDR3. TCRdb ran MiXCR on the multiplex PCR reads and lists one entry per CDR3 protein. The repertoire holds 300,000 to 450,000 distinct CDR3 sequences, with 13% as singletons. The source material was blood. The source is a man under 40 with Graves' hyperthyroidism that later progressed to Graves' ophthalmopathy.

This clonotype was detected ten times or more. The rearrangement links TRBV10-3 to TRBJ2-3, with TRBD2 identical over 9 bases. Per the germline V gene, CDR1 is ENHRY and CDR2 is SYGVKD. The length of the CDR3 is 18 residues. Germline trimming cut 3 bases from V and 9 bases from J; bases unmatched to any gene: 19. The CDR3 coding sequence is TGTGCCATCAGTGAACCTAGCGGGGAGGTTTATAAGAGTCGGACGCAGTATTTT. It is translated as CAISEPSGEVYKSRTQYF.

A few counts support this clonotype. CDR3 bases: TGTGCCAGCAGCCCAGCTCTAAGCAATCAGCCCCAGCATTTT. It is translated as CASSPALSNQPQHF. The gene calls are TRBV9 and TRBJ1-5; no definite D call. Per germline, CDR1 SGDLS and CDR2 YYNGEE. V lost 4 bases and J lost 1, with 9 bases in between. The CDR3 sequence is 14 residues long.

This clonotype was detected ten times or more. The chain couples TRBV5-1 to TRBJ1-1; the D is unclear. Germline V CDR1 and CDR2: SGHRS, YFSETQ. V was cut by 9 bases and J by 9 bases, with 6 bases left in between. CDR3 length: 8 amino acids. This CDR3 reads CATTKAFF. The CDR3, as DNA: TGCGCCACCACGAAAGCTTTCTTT.